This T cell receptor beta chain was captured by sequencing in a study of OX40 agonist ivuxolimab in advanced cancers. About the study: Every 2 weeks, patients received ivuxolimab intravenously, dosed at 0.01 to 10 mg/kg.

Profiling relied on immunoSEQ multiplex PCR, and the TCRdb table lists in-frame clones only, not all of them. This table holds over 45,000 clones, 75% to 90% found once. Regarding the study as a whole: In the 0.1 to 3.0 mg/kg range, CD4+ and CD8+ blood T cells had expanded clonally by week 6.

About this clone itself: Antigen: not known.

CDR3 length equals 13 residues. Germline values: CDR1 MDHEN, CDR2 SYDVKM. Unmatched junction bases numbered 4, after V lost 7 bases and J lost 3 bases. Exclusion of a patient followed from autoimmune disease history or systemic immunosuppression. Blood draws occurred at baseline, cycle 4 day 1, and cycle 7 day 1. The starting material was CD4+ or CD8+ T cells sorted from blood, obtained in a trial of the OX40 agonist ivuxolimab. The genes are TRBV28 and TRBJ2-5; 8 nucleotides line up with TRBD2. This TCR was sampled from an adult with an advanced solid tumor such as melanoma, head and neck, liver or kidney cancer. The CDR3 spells CASTGREEETQYF. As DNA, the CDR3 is TGTGCCAGCACTGGGCGGGAGGAAGAGACCCAGTACTTC.